This TCR beta chain was captured by sequencing in a study of Graves' ophthalmopathy and Graves' hyperthyroidism. Overall study context: Investigators collected peripheral blood at initial diagnosis, before any treatment was given.

Study conclusions and caveats: Most clonotypes expanded in thyroid above 0.001 frequency were present in blood too.

Using RNA transcripts, the TCR beta CDR3 regions were amplified. HTBI-primed first-round RT-PCR preceded second-round multiplex PCR. A single record per CDR3 protein comes from TCRdb applying MiXCR to the multiplex PCR reads. The sample shows over 500,000 distinct CDR3 sequences, 22% of them seen only once. Researchers classed hyperthyroidism as stable given no ophthalmopathy within 18 months of follow-up. This clonotype has at least ten counts. Its target is unknown. The CDR3 loop spans 13 amino acids. The V gene end was trimmed by 1 base and the J gene end by 3 bases; junction bases not matched to a gene: 3. Germline V gene data show CDR1 as DFQATT and CDR2 as SNEGSKA (reference sequence).

The TCR was taken from a woman aged 18-30 years with stable Graves' hyperthyroidism. Some clones in this sample may be carry-over from other donors' samples. Sequences were obtained from peripheral blood. The V call is TRBV20-1, the J call TRBJ2-7; the match to TRBD1 covers 7 bases. Here the CDR3 DNA reads TGCAGTGCTAGAGGACAGGGTGGCTACGAGCAGTACTTC. Translating it yields CSARGQGGYEQYF.